This record covers a single T cell receptor beta chain. What it binds is not known. The data were taken from a study of post-analysis software for immune sequencing data. Researchers reported that TCR beta cDNA libraries carried unique molecular identifiers. TCRdb ran MiXCR on the PCR reads and lists one entry per CDR3 protein. The sample shows hundreds of thousands of distinct CDR3 sequences, about 32% of them seen only once. Overall study findings and caveats: Patients showed TRBV5-6, TRBV5-1 and TRBV20-1 among a few TRBV segments more frequent than in controls. F measure clustering grouped samples strongly by preparation batch. People with multiple sclerosis had a significantly lower normalized Chao1 diversity than controls did.

Trimming removed 2 bases from V and 10 bases from J, with 14 bases in between. CDR1 and CDR2 (germline): LGHNA, YSLEER. The CDR3 spans 13 residues. Sequenced: blood. This clonotype was sampled from a girl aged 5-17 years with multiple sclerosis. This rearrangement joins TRBV4-3 to TRBJ1-1, with a weak D call TRBD1 (6 bases). The CDR3 sequence is CASSQNVRGIAFF. For the CDR3, the DNA is TGCGCCAGCAGCCAAAATGTCAGGGGAATAGCTTTCTTT.